The sample holds a few counts of the clone carrying this T cell receptor (beta chain). The germline V gene encodes CDR1 PRHDT and CDR2 FYEKMQ (reference sequence). With 6 bases clipped from V and 4 bases from J, the junction kept 10 bases outside the gene matches. The CDR3 spans 16 residues. The entry originates in a study of blood T cell repertoires in COVID-19. Across the whole study: The United States, Italy and Spain supplied acute and convalescent COVID-19 samples.

How the authors handled the data: Reference gene primers were amplified, and this amplification served to estimate nucleated cell counts. The repertoire was sequenced with immunoSEQ multiplex PCR; TCRdb's copy has only in-frame clones and lacks some. V and J calls plus clone size are reproduced from that table; the DNA served to infer D and trimming. The data hold 200,000 to 250,000 clones, with roughly 80% observed a single time. Those who participated ranged in age from about 18 to 89 years and resided in about 24 US areas. Researchers sorted participants into cohorts using their self-reported clinical history.

The sample consisted of PBMCs or T cells enriched from blood (not recorded which). V gene TRBV13 combines with J gene TRBJ2-1, with 9 positions matching TRBD1. This TCR derives from a woman between 35 and 50 years old with acute COVID-19. The CDR3 DNA follows: TGTGCCAGCAGTCAGACAGGGGGGCAACGGTACAATGAGCAGTTCTTC. Amino acid sequence: CASSQTGGQRYNEQFF.